Reported below is one T cell receptor beta chain. The target antigen is unknown. TCRdb analysed the reads with MiXCR anew, one entry per CDR3 protein. The sample includes approximately 770,000 distinct CDR3 sequences, just under 30% of them seen just once. The length of the CDR3 is 14 residues. The ends lost 5 bases at V and 8 bases at J; junction bases unmatched: 10. Germline V gene data show CDR1 as MNHEY and CDR2 as SMNVEV (reference sequence). The record originates from a study of T cell repertoires in cytomegalovirus infection. Sequencing was performed on cultured CD8+ T cells from PBMCs, taken from culture after CMV antigen stimulation. The V and J genes are TRBV27 and TRBJ1-2; 8 bases align to TRBD1. This TCR was recovered from a human donor in good health (CMV status not recorded). Some clones in this sample may be carry-over from other donors' samples. The CDR3 bases are TGTGCCAGCAGTCCCGCAGGGGGCGCAGGGGGCTACACCTTC. It codes for CASSPAGGAGGYTF.